What follows are 19 T cell receptor beta chains derived from one specimen sequenced in a study of T cells after yellow fever vaccination. TCRdb recomputed calls from the 5' RACE reads with MiXCR, one row per CDR3 protein. The sample has around 230,000 distinct CDR3 sequences; approximately 6.3% are singletons. The sequenced sample was CD4+ T cells sorted from PBMCs, obtained on the day of the yellow fever booster vaccination. The origin of the receptors is a young man who received the YFV17D yellow fever vaccine.

The CDR3 spells CASSLVTVGTYEQYF. CDR3 nucleotides: TGTGCCAGCAGTTTAGTTACAGTAGGGACCTACGAGCAGTACTTC. The chain carries TRBV28 and TRBJ2-7; D gene uncertain. The germline V gene encodes CDR1 MDHEN and CDR2 SYDVKM. The length of the CDR3 is 15 residues. Trimming removed 2 bases at V and 2 bases at J, with 13 bases between.

The chain couples TRBV7-2 to TRBJ2-3; D unresolved. CDR1 is SGHTA, CDR2 FQGNSA, per germline. V was shortened by 1 base and J by 5 bases, with 13 bases between the two germline ends. The length of the CDR3 is 15 residues. The CDR3 protein is CASSLVSLVGDTQYF. CDR3 in DNA: TGTGCCAGCAGCTTAGTCTCCCTCGTAGGAGATACGCAGTATTTT.

This clonotype was seen only once. V and J are TRBV5-1 and TRBJ2-5; TRBD2 might be the D (5 bases). Deletions cut 1 base from V and 2 bases from J, with 15 bases between. Germline loops: CDR1 SGHRS, CDR2 YFSETQ. The CDR3 is 16 residues long. The CDR3 bases are TGCGCCAGCAGCTTGAGTCCTAGCTGGTCACAAGAGACCCAGTACTTC. This gives the protein CASSLSPSWSQETQYF.

In this sample, this clonotype turned up many times. This rearrangement joins TRBV5-1 to TRBJ1-4; D gene ambiguous. The CDR3 is made up of 14 amino acids. Germline V gives CDR1 SGHRS, CDR2 YFSETQ. Trimming removed 1 base at V and 8 bases at J, with 12 bases between. CDR3 DNA: TGCGCCAGCAGCTTGACAGTGCCGCGGGAAAAACTGTTTTTT. Translating gives CASSLTVPREKLFF. Using reference TRBV5-1 and TRBJ1-4 for the parts outside the CDR3, the full variable domain is KAGVTQTPRYLIKTRGQQVTLSCSPISGHRSVSWYQQTPGQGLQFLFEYFSETQRNKGNFPGRFSGRQFSNSRSEMNVSTLELGDSALYLCASSLTVPREKLFFGSGTQLSVL.

The chain combines TRBV10-2 with TRBJ2-2; D may match TRBD1 or TRBD2 (5 bases each). The ends were cut back, 2 bases at V and 6 bases at J, with 10 bases in the middle. CDR1 and CDR2 (germline): WSHSY, SAAADI. The CDR3 contains 14 residues. The CDR3 protein is CASSELLGAGELFF. The DNA of the CDR3 is TGCGCCAGCAGTGAGCTATTGGGGGCCGGGGAGCTGTTTTTT.

This clonotype was picked up many times. The chain combines TRBV7-6 with TRBJ2-3, with 8 bases that match TRBD2. V shed 1 base and J 3 bases; nucleotides not matched to a gene: 3. There are 15 residues in the CDR3. Germline assignment: CDR1 SGHVS and CDR2 FNYEAQ. DNA of the CDR3: TGTGCCAGCAGCTTAGTAGGACTAGCAACAGATACGCAGTATTTT. It codes for CASSLVGLATDTQYF. Using reference TRBV7-6 and TRBJ2-3 for the parts outside the CDR3, the full variable domain is GAGVSQSPRYKVTKRGQDVALRCDPISGHVSLYWYRQALGQGPEFLTYFNYEAQQDKSGLPNDRFSAERPEGSISTLTIQRTEQRDSAMYRCASSLVGLATDTQYFGPGTRLTVL.

This clonotype was observed at least ten times. The chain carries TRBV20-1 and TRBJ2-3; 12 bases are shared with TRBD1. The CDR3 runs to 14 residues. The ends lost 6 bases at V and 3 bases at J; junction bases unmatched: 4. Germline V gene sequence: CDR1 DFQATT, CDR2 SNEGSKA (reference sequence). This CDR3 reads CSAWDRGRTDTQYF. The CDR3 DNA reads TGCAGTGCCTGGGACAGGGGGCGAACAGATACGCAGTATTTT.

The sample holds many counts of this clonotype. This chain links TRBV29-1 with TRBJ2-5; D possibly corresponds to TRBD2 (6 bases). Germline loops: CDR1 SQVTM, CDR2 ANQGSEA. Trimming pared 7 bases from V and 6 bases from J, leaving 24 bases between. The CDR3 is 15 residues long. The CDR3 DNA is TGCAGCGGGTTTAGCGGAGGCGGAGGTGGGAAGACCCAGTACTTC. It specifies CSGFSGGGGGKTQYF.

This clonotype was detected a few times. The V call is TRBV7-9, the J call TRBJ2-3, with 8 bases identical to TRBD2. Trimming cost V 6 bases and J 1 base; bases outside gene matches: 3. Germline V gene lookup returns CDR1 SEHNR and CDR2 FQNEAQ (reference sequence). This CDR3 region has 14 residues. The CDR3 is CASRRLARTDTQYF. Here the CDR3 DNA reads TGTGCCAGCAGACGACTAGCGCGCACAGATACGCAGTATTTT.

This clonotype was recorded at least ten times. The chain carries TRBV5-1 and TRBJ2-3; a possible D gene is TRBD2 (5 bases). The germline gives CDR1 SGHRS, CDR2 YFSETQ. The CDR3 is 14 residues long. Trimming took 0 bases from V and 5 from J, leaving 10 bases between them. The CDR3 DNA reads TGCGCCAGCAGCTTGGGGGGAGCCCGAGATACGCAGTATTTT. It specifies CASSLGGARDTQYF. Full variable domain (remainder filled in from reference TRBV5-1 and TRBJ2-3): KAGVTQTPRYLIKTRGQQVTLSCSPISGHRSVSWYQQTPGQGLQFLFEYFSETQRNKGNFPGRFSGRQFSNSRSEMNVSTLELGDSALYLCASSLGGARDTQYFGPGTRLTVL.

As concerns this clonotype: With a much larger clone just one base away, this may be a read error. This chain joins TRBV5-1 and TRBJ1-2, with 7 bases aligning to TRBD1. The CDR3 runs to 16 residues. Germline V lookup: CDR1 SGHRS, CDR2 YFSETQ. The CDR3, as DNA: TGCGTCAGCAGCTTGGCCGGGACAGACCTCAACTATGGCTACACCTTC. The encoded protein is CVSSLAGTDLNYGYTF.

This clonotype turned up a few times. This chain links TRBV19 with TRBJ2-5; TRBD1 might be the D (5 bases). The CDR3 consists of 12 residues. Germline lookup yields CDR1 LNHDA and CDR2 SQIVND (reference sequence). V was shortened by 5 bases and J by 5 bases, with 9 bases between the two germline ends. CDR3 bases: TGTGCCAGTAGTGCTAACAGGGAGACCCAGTACTTC. The encoded protein is CASSANRETQYF. Full variable domain (outside the CDR3, taken from reference TRBV19 and TRBJ2-5): DGGITQSPKYLFRKEGQNVTLSCEQNLNHDAMYWYRQDPGQGLRLIYYSQIVNDFQKGDIAEGYSVSREKKESFPLTVTSAQKNPTAFYLCASSANRETQYFGPGTRLLVL.

This clonotype was observed a handful of times. This chain joins TRBV5-1 and TRBJ2-2; the D is unclear. Trimming left V 0 bases short and J 4 bases short, with 10 bases between. The germline V gene has CDR1 SGHRS and CDR2 YFSETQ. The CDR3 sequence is 15 residues long. The CDR3, as DNA: TGCGCCAGCAGCTTGGAGTTGTGGTCCACCGGGGAGCTGTTTTTT. This codes for CASSLELWSTGELFF.

In its sample, this clonotype was seen a few times. The V and J genes are TRBV4-3 and TRBJ2-3, with TRBD2 matching over 11 bases. Trimming removed 4 bases from V and 4 bases from J; junction bases left unmatched: 4. The CDR3 consists of 15 residues. CDR1 and CDR2 (germline): LGHNA, YSLEER. The CDR3 spells CASSRGLAEADTQYF. CDR3 sequence (DNA): TGCGCCAGCAGCCGGGGACTAGCGGAAGCAGATACGCAGTATTTT.

This clonotype was seen at least ten times. V usage is TRBV29-1 and J usage is TRBJ2-7; 8 nucleotides agree with TRBD2. V lost 8 bases to trimming and J lost 3 bases; unmatched junction nucleotides: 3. The CDR3 totals 11 residues. Germline V gives CDR1 SQVTM, CDR2 ANQGSEA. The CDR3 is CSTTSGYEQYF. CDR3 bases: TGCAGCACAACTAGCGGCTACGAGCAGTACTTC.

With regard to this clonotype: One end of the junction does not line up with germline, which may come from a read error. The chain recombines TRBV6-6 with TRBJ2-6; TRBD1 or TRBD2 may be the D gene (5 bases each). This CDR3 region has 13 residues. Germline assignment: CDR1 MNHNY and CDR2 SVGAGI (reference sequence). The CDR3 DNA is TGTGCCAGCAGGGGGCCCGGGGCCAACGGCCTGACTTTC. It translates to CASRGPGANGLTF.

The chain couples TRBV10-3 to TRBJ2-5, with D possibly being TRBD2 (6 bases). Germline CDR1 ENHRY, CDR2 SYGVKD. CDR3 length equals 15 residues. The V gene lost 6 bases and the J gene lost 0 bases, with 14 bases spanning the gap. This chain's CDR3 is CAIRSGQTDQETQYF. For the CDR3, the DNA is TGTGCCATCAGAAGCGGGCAGACCGACCAAGAGACCCAGTACTTC.

The rearrangement uses TRBV20-1 and TRBJ1-4, with 8 bases lining up with TRBD1. Germline V CDR1 and CDR2: DFQATT, SNEGSKA (reference sequence). The CDR3 contains 14 residues. The V and J ends lost 5 bases and 9 bases, in that order; junction bases with no gene match: 11. CDR3 bases: TGCAGTGCTTCTAGAACCGGGACAGGTCAAAAACTGTTTTTT. The encoded protein is CSASRTGTGQKLFF.

A few counts support this clonotype. V gene TRBV12-3 or TRBV12-4 combines with J gene TRBJ2-3; unclear D gene. V shed 5 bases and J shed 8 bases, with 8 bases lying between them. The CDR3 is 11 residues long. CDR3 sequence: CASSPWGTQYF. CDR3 sequence (DNA): TGTGCCAGCAGTCCCTGGGGTACGCAGTATTTT.